This T cell receptor beta chain appears in the sequencing data of a study of cytomegalovirus exposure and HLA in healthy donors. Study-wide results and limits: In vitro testing confirmed a few CMV-associated chains as specific for CMV antigens.

PCR primers comprised 60 Vbeta and 13 Jbeta primers. Profiled with immunoSEQ multiplex PCR; TCRdb holds only in-frame clones, not every one. The data contain 110,000 to 150,000 clones, roughly 84% of them singletons. Remarks on this clone: Antigen unknown.

CDR3 length: 16 amino acids. V was pared by 3 bases and J by 0 bases, with 6 bases of the junction left unmatched. Germline CDR1 reads SGHDT; CDR2 reads YYEEEE. This clonotype was sampled from a boy aged 2 to 9 in good health and CMV-seronegative. The V gene is TRBV5-6, the J gene TRBJ1-3; 7 bases agree with TRBD1. Sequenced sample: PBMCs. The CDR3 DNA is TGTGCCAGCAGCTCGACGACAGGGATCTCTGGAAACACCATATATTTT. Amino acids: CASSSTTGISGNTIYF.